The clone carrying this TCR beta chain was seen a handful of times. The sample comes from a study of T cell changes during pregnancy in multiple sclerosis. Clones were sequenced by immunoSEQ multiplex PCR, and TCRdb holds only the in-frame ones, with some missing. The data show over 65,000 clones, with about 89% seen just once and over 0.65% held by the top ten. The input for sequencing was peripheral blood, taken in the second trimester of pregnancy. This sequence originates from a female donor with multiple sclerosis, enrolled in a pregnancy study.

The CDR3 loop is CASSMGGGETQYF. CDR3 nucleotides: TGTGCCAGTAGTATGGGAGGGGGAGAGACCCAGTACTTC. J is TRBJ2-5 and V is TRBV19; the D gene is possibly TRBD2 (7 bases). CDR1 is LNHDA, CDR2 SQIVND, per germline (reference sequence). The CDR3 length is 13 residues. Trimming took off 3 bases at V and 4 bases at J, with 9 bases between the two ends.